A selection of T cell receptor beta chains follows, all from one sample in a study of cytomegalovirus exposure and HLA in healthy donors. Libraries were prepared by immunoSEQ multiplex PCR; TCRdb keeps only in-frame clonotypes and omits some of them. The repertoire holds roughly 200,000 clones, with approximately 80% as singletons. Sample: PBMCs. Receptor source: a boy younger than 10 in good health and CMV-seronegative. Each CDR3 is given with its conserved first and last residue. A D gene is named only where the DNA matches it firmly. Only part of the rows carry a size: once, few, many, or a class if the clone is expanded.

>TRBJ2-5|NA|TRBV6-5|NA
TGTGCCAGCAGTCCGGGTGAGACCCAGTACTTC
CASSPGETQYF
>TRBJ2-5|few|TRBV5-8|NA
TGTGCCAGCAGCCCAAGACAGGGAGGAGGGGAGACCCAGTACTTC
CASSPRQGGGETQYF
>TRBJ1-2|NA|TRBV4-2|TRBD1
TGTGCCAGCAGCCGAGGGACAGGGGACGGCTATGGCTACACCTTC
CASSRGTGDGYGYTF
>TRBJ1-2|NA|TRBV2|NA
TGTGCCAGCAGTTTACGGACAGAAGGCTACACCTTC
CASSLRTEGYTF
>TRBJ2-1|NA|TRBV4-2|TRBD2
TGTGCCAGCAGCCCCGTGTCTAGCGGGGCTTTTTTCGATGAGCAGTTCTTC
CASSPVSSGAFFDEQFF
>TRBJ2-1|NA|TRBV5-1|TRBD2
TGCGCCAGCAGCGGTACAACTAGCGGGAGAAGTAATGAGCAGTTCTTC
CASSGTTSGRSNEQFF
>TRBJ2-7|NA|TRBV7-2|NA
TGTGCCAGCAGCTTAGCGCTACTAGCCTACGAGCAGTACTTC
CASSLALLAYEQYF
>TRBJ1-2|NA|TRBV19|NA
TGTGCCAGTAGTACATCCCGCGGAAATTCCTATGGCTACACCTTC
CASSTSRGNSYGYTF
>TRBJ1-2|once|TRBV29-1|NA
TGCAGCGTTTCTGACTCAAACGATGGCTACACCTTC
CSVSDSNDGYTF
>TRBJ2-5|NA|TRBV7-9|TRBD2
TGTGCCAGCAGCTGGGGGGGGAGAGGAGAGACCCAGTACTTC
CASSWGGRGETQYF
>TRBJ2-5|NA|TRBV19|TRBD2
TGTGCCAGTAGGGAGACTAGCGGGCGAGAGACCCAGTACTTC
CASRETSGRETQYF
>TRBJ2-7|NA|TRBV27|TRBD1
TGTGCCAGCAGTCTCGGGACAGGGGACTCCTACGAGCAGTACTTC
CASSLGTGDSYEQYF
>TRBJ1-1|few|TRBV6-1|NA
TGTGCCAGCAGTGCACCACTGTCAGGGTATGACACTGAAGCTTTCTTT
CASSAPLSGYDTEAFF
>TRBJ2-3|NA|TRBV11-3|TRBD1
TGTGCCAGCAGCTTAGGGCAGGGGGCAGATACGCAGTATTTT
CASSLGQGADTQYF
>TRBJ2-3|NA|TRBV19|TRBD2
TGTGCCAGTAGTATAGCGGGAGGGGAGGTAGATACGCAGTATTTT
CASSIAGGEVDTQYF
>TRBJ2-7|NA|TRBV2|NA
TGTGCCAGCAGAGAGATCAGGGACGAGCAGTACTTC
CASREIRDEQYF
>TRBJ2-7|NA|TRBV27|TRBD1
TGTGCCAGCAGTCAGACAGGGGGCTACGAGCAGTACTTC
CASSQTGGYEQYF
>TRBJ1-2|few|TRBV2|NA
TGTGCCAGCAGTGAGGCCAGGGCTTATGGCTACACCTTC
CASSEARAYGYTF
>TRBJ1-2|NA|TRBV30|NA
TGTGCCTGGAGTGTATCGGGGAGCTATGGCTACACCTTC
CAWSVSGSYGYTF
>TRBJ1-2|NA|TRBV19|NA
TGTGCCAGTAGTATAGTGAAAGAGGGAGGCTACACCTTC
CASSIVKEGGYTF
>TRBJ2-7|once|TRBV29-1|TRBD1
TGCAGCGTGAAAACCGGACAGGCTGATTCCTACGAGCAGTACTTC
CSVKTGQADSYEQYF
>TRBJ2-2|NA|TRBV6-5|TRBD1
TGTGCCAGCAGTTACACAACAGGGGGATCCGGGGAGCTGTTTTTT
CASSYTTGGSGELFF
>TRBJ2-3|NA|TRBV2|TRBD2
TGTGCCAGCAGTAGCGGGATTAGCACAGATACGCAGTATTTT
CASSSGISTDTQYF
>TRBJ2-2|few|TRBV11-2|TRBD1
TGTGCCAGCAGCTCCCGGGACAGGGGAACCGGGGAGCTGTTTTTT
CASSSRDRGTGELFF
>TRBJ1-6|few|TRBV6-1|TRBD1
TGTGCCAGCAGTGGGACAGGGATCTACTCCTATAATTCACCCCTCCACTTT
CASSGTGIYSYNSPLHF
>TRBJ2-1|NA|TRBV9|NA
TGTGCCAGCAGCGTAGAGGGACAAAAAATCAATGAGCAGTTCTTC
CASSVEGQKINEQFF
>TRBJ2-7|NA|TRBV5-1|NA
TGCGCCAGCAGCTTGGGCGGGACTGGCTCCTACGAGCAGTACTTC
CASSLGGTGSYEQYF
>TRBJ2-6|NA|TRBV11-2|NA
TGTGCCAGCAGCCCGGGTAGCTCTGGGGCCAACGTCCTGACTTTC
CASSPGSSGANVLTF
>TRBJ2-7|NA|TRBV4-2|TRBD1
TGTGCCAGCAGCCAAGTTCACGGCAGGGGGTACGAGCAGTACTTC
CASSQVHGRGYEQYF
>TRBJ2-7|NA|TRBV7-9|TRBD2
TGTGCCAGCAGCCCCCCAAGCGGGAGTAGAGAGCAGTACTTC
CASSPPSGSREQYF